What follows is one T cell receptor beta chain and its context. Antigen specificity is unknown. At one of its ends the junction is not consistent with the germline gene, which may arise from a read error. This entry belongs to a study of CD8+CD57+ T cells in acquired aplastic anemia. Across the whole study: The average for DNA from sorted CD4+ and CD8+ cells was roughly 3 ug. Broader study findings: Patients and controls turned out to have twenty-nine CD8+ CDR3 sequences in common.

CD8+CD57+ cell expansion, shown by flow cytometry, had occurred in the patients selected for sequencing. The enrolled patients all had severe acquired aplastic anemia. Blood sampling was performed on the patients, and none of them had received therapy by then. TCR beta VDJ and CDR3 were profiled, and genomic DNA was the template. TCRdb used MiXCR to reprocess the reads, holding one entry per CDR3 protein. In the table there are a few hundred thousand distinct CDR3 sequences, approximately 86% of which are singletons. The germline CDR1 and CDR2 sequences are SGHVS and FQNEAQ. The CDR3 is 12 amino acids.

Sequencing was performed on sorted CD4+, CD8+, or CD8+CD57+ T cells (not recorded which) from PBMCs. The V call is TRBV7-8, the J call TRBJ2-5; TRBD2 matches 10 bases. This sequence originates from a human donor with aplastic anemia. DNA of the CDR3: TGTGCCAGCAACTTAGCGGGAGGTACCCAGACCTTC. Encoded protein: CASNLAGGTQTF.